This is a list of T cell receptor beta chains from one sample in a study of CD8 T cells in Susac syndrome. Each CDR3 protein is one row after TCRdb ran MiXCR on the immunoSEQ multiplex PCR reads. The sample lists about 130,000 distinct CDR3 sequences, around 91% seen once, with about 0.25% in the top ten. What was sequenced was CD8+ T cells from PBMCs. These receptor sequences come from a human donor with multiple sclerosis. Both conserved end residues are part of each CDR3. Each record gives: clone size, D gene, J gene, V gene, CDR3 DNA, CDR3 protein. D genes are given only for firm matches. Size is stated for part of the rows, as once, few or many counts, or as a class when the clone is expanded.

>NA|NA|TRBJ1-2|TRBV15
TGTGCCACCAGCGGCCCTAGGGAGGGGCCCTATGGCTACACCTTC
CATSGPREGPYGYTF
>NA|NA|TRBJ1-1|TRBV9
TGTGCCAGCAGCCCTATATCGGGGTCGAACACTGAAGCTTTCTTT
CASSPISGSNTEAFF
>NA|NA|TRBJ2-1|TRBV29-1
TGCAGCGTTTGGGGGGCTAGGGCAGACAATGAGCAGTTCTTC
CSVWGARADNEQFF
>NA|NA|TRBJ2-7|TRBV7-6
TGTGCCAGCAGCTTAGGGATAGGGGGGGAGGAGCAGTACTTC
CASSLGIGGEEQYF
>NA|TRBD1|TRBJ2-7|TRBV7-2
TGTGCCAGCAGTCCCCTCCGGGACAGGTCCTACGAGCAGTACTTC
CASSPLRDRSYEQYF
>NA|NA|TRBJ1-1|TRBV27
TGTGCCAGCGGCAGGGGAGTAACTGAAGCTTTCTTT
CASGRGVTEAFF
>NA|NA|TRBJ2-5|TRBV11-3
TGTGCCAGCAGCTTAGAGCTAGGGCAGGGTGAGACCCAGTACTTC
CASSLELGQGETQYF
>NA|TRBD1|TRBJ2-5|TRBV30
TGTTCCTGGAGTGCAGGGGGCCGGGAGACCCAGTACTTC
CSWSAGGRETQYF
>NA|TRBD1|TRBJ1-2|TRBV30
TGTGCCGGGCGACAGGGATTCTATGGCTACACCTTC
CAGRQGFYGYTF
>few|NA|TRBJ2-7|TRBV7-3
TGTGCCAGCAGCCCGATGGGGGGGCCCGCCTACGAGCAGTACTTC
CASSPMGGPAYEQYF
>once|NA|TRBJ1-2|TRBV4-1
TGCGCCAGCAGCCAAAGCCGGGCCTTAGGGTATGGCTACACCTTC
CASSQSRALGYGYTF
>NA|NA|TRBJ2-2|TRBV29-1
TGCAGCGTTTCAGGGGACGGAGGGGAGCTGTTTTTT
CSVSGDGGELFF
>NA|NA|TRBJ1-1|TRBV2
TGTGCCAGCAGTGAATGGCAGGGGAACACTGAAGCTTTCTTT
CASSEWQGNTEAFF
>NA|TRBD2|TRBJ2-3|TRBV9
TGTGCCAGCAGCCAGCGGGAGGCACATACGCAGTATTTT
CASSQREAHTQYF
>NA|TRBD1|TRBJ1-1|TRBV19
TGTGCCAGTACCATTCGAGGTGGGACAGATTACACTGAAGCTTTCTTT
CASTIRGGTDYTEAFF
>NA|NA|TRBJ2-7|TRBV4-1
TGCGCCAGCAGCCAAGATCCCTTGGACGGCGAGCAGTACTTC
CASSQDPLDGEQYF
>NA|TRBD2|TRBJ2-1|TRBV9
TGTGCCAGCAGCTTAGAACCGGGACTAGTGTCCTACAATGAGCAGTTCTTC
CASSLEPGLVSYNEQFF
>NA|NA|TRBJ1-5|TRBV27
TGTGCAAGCAGTTTTACCCCGTATAGCAATCAGCCCCAGCATTTT
CASSFTPYSNQPQHF
>NA|TRBD2|TRBJ2-5|TRBV5-1
TGCGCCAGCAGCTTTTGGGGCCCCAGCGGGGTCCAAGAGACCCAGTACTTC
CASSFWGPSGVQETQYF
>NA|NA|TRBJ2-7|TRBV6-6
TGTGCCAGCAGTTACGCGGGACATTCATACGAGCAGTACTTC
CASSYAGHSYEQYF
>NA|NA|TRBJ2-1|TRBV5-1
TGCGCCAGCAGCTTTGGCACTGAGCAGTTCTTC
CASSFGTEQFF
>NA|TRBD2|TRBJ2-1|TRBV12-3/TRBV12-4
TGTGCCAGCAGTTTATTAGCGGGAGTAGGTGATGAGCAGTTCTTC
CASSLLAGVGDEQFF
>NA|TRBD1|TRBJ1-2|TRBV27
TGTGCCAGCAGTTTTTCAGGGGGTGGCTACACCTTC
CASSFSGGGYTF
>NA|NA|TRBJ2-7|TRBV20-1
TGCAGTGCAAAGTTCACCGGCTACGAGCAGTACTTC
CSAKFTGYEQYF
>few|TRBD1|TRBJ2-7|TRBV5-1
TGCGCCAGCAGCTCCGGACAGGGGGATTACGAGCAGTACTTC
CASSSGQGDYEQYF
>once|NA|TRBJ1-2|TRBV20-1
TGCAGTGCTAGAGGGGCGGGATCCCAGGAGGGCTACACCTTC
CSARGAGSQEGYTF
>NA|NA|TRBJ2-1|TRBV6-2/TRBV6-3
TGTGCCAGCAGTTTGTTGCGAGACTACAATGAGCAGTTCTTC
CASSLLRDYNEQFF
>NA|TRBD1|TRBJ1-1|TRBV27
TGTGCCAGCAGCCCAGTACAGGGGATTGAGTTGGCCGCTTTCTTT
CASSPVQGIELAAFF
>NA|NA|TRBJ1-2|TRBV7-2
TGTGCGTCCGGGGATTCTTCGAGGGGCTTCTACACCTTC
CASGDSSRGFYTF
>once|NA|TRBJ2-7|TRBV11-2
TGTGCCAGCAGCCCCGGATGGCGAGGGGAAGTGTACGAGCAGTACTTC
CASSPGWRGEVYEQYF
>NA|NA|TRBJ2-1|TRBV30
TGTGCCTGGAGTGTAGCGACGGGAGCGGTGTATGAGCAGTTCTTC
CAWSVATGAVYEQFF
>NA|NA|TRBJ2-7|TRBV4-3
TGCGCCAGCAGCCAAGTCCTAGCCGCTCCCTACGAGCAGTACTTC
CASSQVLAAPYEQYF
>NA|NA|TRBJ2-7|TRBV25-1
TGTGCCAGCAGTGAATTCGGACGGAGGAGCTCCTACGAGCAGTACTTC
CASSEFGRRSSYEQYF
>NA|NA|TRBJ1-1|TRBV5-6
TGTGCCAGCAGCTTGGATCCGGGGGCGCTTTGGGACACTGAAGCTTTCTTT
CASSLDPGALWDTEAFF
>NA|NA|TRBJ2-7|TRBV9
TGTGCCAGCAGCGTAGACAGCTCCTACGAGCAGTACTTC
CASSVDSSYEQYF
>NA|NA|TRBJ2-7|TRBV6-4
TGTGCCAGCGGGTATCGGGACATATCCTACGAGCAGTACTTC
CASGYRDISYEQYF
>NA|NA|TRBJ2-2|TRBV24-1
TGTGCCACCAGTGATTGGGGCCCCACCGGGGAGCTGTTTTTT
CATSDWGPTGELFF
>NA|TRBD2|TRBJ2-1|TRBV29-1
TGCAGCGCTAGCGGGAGGGTCTACAATGAGCAGTTCTTC
CSASGRVYNEQFF
>NA|NA|TRBJ2-3|TRBV7-2
TGTGCCAGCAGCTTAGTAGGGTTAGATACGCAGTATTTT
CASSLVGLDTQYF